This T cell receptor (beta chain) was identified during a study of beta chain features in type 1 diabetes. By way of CD45RO/CCR7/CD25/CD127/CD95/CD27, the CD4+ regulatory, stem cell-like memory, central memory and naive cells were sorted. V was shortened by 0 bases and J by 8 bases, with 7 bases between the two germline ends. The CDR3 totals 11 residues. CDR1 is DFQATT, CDR2 SNEGSKA, per germline (reference sequence). Points from the study as a whole: Comparison showed that naive, central memory and Treg TCRB repertoires appeared more similar among patients than among healthy donors. Among type 1 diabetes patients, VDJ junctions had fewer insertions and more deletions. Moderately but significantly shorter TCRB CDR3s were found in Type 1 diabetes patients in all four CD4+ subsets.

As regards this clone: Its antigen is undetermined.

The entirety of the isolated RNA underwent reverse transcription, so expressed TCRB transcripts were sequenced. Profiling relied on immunoSEQ multiplex PCR, and the TCRdb table lists in-frame clones only, not all of them. The sample has roughly 340,000 clones, approximately 12% seen once. The material sequenced was naive CD4+ T cells from blood. The gene calls are TRBV20-1 and TRBJ1-2; no clear D gene. This sequence was found in a woman under 30 with type 1 diabetes. The CDR3 DNA is TGCAGTGCTAGAGATTACCAGGGCTACACCTTC. Translated, it gives CSARDYQGYTF.